This is a list of T cell receptor beta chains from one sample in a study of T cells expressing NK-cell markers. TCRdb reprocessed the 5' RACE reads and stores each CDR3 protein as one record, lacking DNA. The sample includes 150,000 to 200,000 distinct CDR3 sequences. The sample comprised blood T cells: a sorted CD56 or NKG2C T cell subset, CD4+ or CD8+ T cells, or bulk PBMC T cells (not recorded which). The receptors here all came from a woman between 18 and 70 years old in good health. Both conserved end residues are part of each CDR3. Fields, in order: J gene, V gene, CDR3 protein.

J gene: TRBJ2-2; V gene: TRBV7-3; CDR3 protein: CASTSTSTGTSLTGELFF
J gene: TRBJ1-1; V gene: TRBV29-1; CDR3 protein: CSVTGGHNTEAFF
J gene: TRBJ1-2; V gene: TRBV6-5; CDR3 protein: CASSYRLPGTDNYGYTF
J gene: TRBJ1-5; V gene: TRBV6-5; CDR3 protein: CASSSRQVPNQPQHF
J gene: TRBJ1-4; V gene: TRBV5-1; CDR3 protein: CASSLTGGNEKLFF
J gene: TRBJ2-7; V gene: TRBV5-6; CDR3 protein: CASSWSPSGDLYF
J gene: TRBJ2-2; V gene: TRBV14; CDR3 protein: CASGRFPTGELFF
J gene: TRBJ1-4; V gene: TRBV6-1; CDR3 protein: CASSETGRSNEKLFF
J gene: TRBJ2-3; V gene: TRBV9; CDR3 protein: CASSVVGTGGPGTDTQYF
J gene: TRBJ2-1; V gene: TRBV29-1; CDR3 protein: CSVFGRAYLYNEQFF
J gene: TRBJ2-7; V gene: TRBV5-5; CDR3 protein: CASSLGTGRIYEQYF
J gene: TRBJ2-1; V gene: TRBV25-1; CDR3 protein: CASSDRDRYNEQFF
J gene: TRBJ1-2; V gene: TRBV29-1; CDR3 protein: CSVAQWDSGYTF
J gene: TRBJ2-5; V gene: TRBV5-6; CDR3 protein: CASSVTSGGAGETQYF
J gene: TRBJ2-5; V gene: TRBV6-1; CDR3 protein: CASSEAMALQETQYF
J gene: TRBJ1-2; V gene: TRBV20-1; CDR3 protein: CSARERPSPDRLNYGYTF
J gene: TRBJ1-6; V gene: TRBV20-1; CDR3 protein: CSATPRAYNSPLHF
J gene: TRBJ2-7; V gene: TRBV18; CDR3 protein: CASSPFSGNYEQYF
J gene: TRBJ1-1; V gene: TRBV29-1; CDR3 protein: CSVSDRRVGTEAFF
J gene: TRBJ2-7; V gene: TRBV19; CDR3 protein: CASSISPTYEQYF
J gene: TRBJ1-2; V gene: TRBV12-3/TRBV12-4; CDR3 protein: CASSLAGTGTGYTF
J gene: TRBJ2-3; V gene: TRBV5-1; CDR3 protein: CASSFATDTQYF
J gene: TRBJ1-1; V gene: TRBV7-9; CDR3 protein: CASSLGGVDTEAFF
J gene: TRBJ2-7; V gene: TRBV10-3; CDR3 protein: CAISPGTGVYEQYF
J gene: TRBJ2-7; V gene: TRBV7-2; CDR3 protein: CASSLDTYEQYF
J gene: TRBJ1-2; V gene: TRBV7-9; CDR3 protein: CASSFWEDRNYGYTF
J gene: TRBJ1-6; V gene: TRBV28; CDR3 protein: CASRRGQAESPLHF
J gene: TRBJ2-1; V gene: TRBV5-1; CDR3 protein: CASSLTAEPGEQFF
J gene: TRBJ2-7; V gene: TRBV6-2/TRBV6-3; CDR3 protein: CASSDGGAGTYEQYF
J gene: TRBJ2-4; V gene: TRBV10-3; CDR3 protein: CAISESPSARAKNIQYF
J gene: TRBJ2-3; V gene: TRBV24-1; CDR3 protein: CATSDPSTDTQYF
J gene: TRBJ2-7; V gene: TRBV14; CDR3 protein: CASSQEPALAYEQYF
J gene: TRBJ2-7; V gene: TRBV27; CDR3 protein: CASSLQDRGSYEQYF
J gene: TRBJ2-5; V gene: TRBV13; CDR3 protein: CASSLVWGGQETQYF
J gene: TRBJ1-5; V gene: TRBV5-1; CDR3 protein: CASSLAGQWDQPQHF
J gene: TRBJ2-5; V gene: TRBV2; CDR3 protein: CASSEARAYQETQYF
J gene: TRBJ1-3; V gene: TRBV7-2; CDR3 protein: CASSLAGGNSGNTIYF
J gene: TRBJ1-1; V gene: TRBV6-1; CDR3 protein: CASSETGTEAFF
J gene: TRBJ1-2; V gene: TRBV6-1; CDR3 protein: CASDEGNRYGYTF
J gene: TRBJ2-1; V gene: TRBV24-1; CDR3 protein: CATSDVRANNEQFF
J gene: TRBJ2-2; V gene: TRBV9; CDR3 protein: CASSVSMGDTGELFF
J gene: TRBJ2-1; V gene: TRBV20-1; CDR3 protein: CSARASPYNEQFF
J gene: TRBJ1-1; V gene: TRBV10-3; CDR3 protein: CAIRPGQGATEAFF
J gene: TRBJ1-5; V gene: TRBV3-1; CDR3 protein: CASSQEDSQPQHF
J gene: TRBJ1-1; V gene: TRBV7-3; CDR3 protein: CASSLTGQGPEAFF
J gene: TRBJ2-3; V gene: TRBV7-2; CDR3 protein: CASSPPGQAGPDTQYF
J gene: TRBJ2-1; V gene: TRBV5-1; CDR3 protein: CASRTPPGTSGYNEQFF
J gene: TRBJ2-5; V gene: TRBV19; CDR3 protein: CASNAVAGGETQYF
J gene: TRBJ1-2; V gene: TRBV5-1; CDR3 protein: CASGASTGDYGYTF
J gene: TRBJ2-2; V gene: TRBV6-5; CDR3 protein: CAIRDSTGELFF